This is a list of T cell receptor beta chains from one sample in a study of breast tumors, draining lymph nodes, adjacent tissues. TCRdb re-called the multiplex PCR reads with MiXCR, one entry per CDR3 protein. Of 150,000 or so distinct CDR3 sequences in the sample, approximately 33% were seen once. Material for sequencing was axillary lymph node tissue. The source of these receptors is a female donor with breast cancer. Some clones in this sample may be carry-over from other donors' samples. CDR3s include the opening cysteine and the closing phenylalanine or tryptophan. D genes are given only for firm matches. A row's size may be missing; if present it is once, few, many or a size class.

D gene,J gene,V gene,clone size,CDR3 protein,CDR3 DNA
NA,TRBJ1-2,TRBV30,many,CAWSLPGLLYGYTF,TGTGCCTGGAGCCTACCGGGACTGCTCTATGGCTACACCTTC
NA,TRBJ2-1,TRBV5-5,NA,CAHPEDSSFYICSARILVNEQFF,NA
NA,TRBJ1-4,TRBV5-1,NA,CASSLAPAGAQANEKLFF,TGCGCCAGCAGCTTGGCCCCCGCGGGGGCGCAGGCTAATGAAAAACTGTTTTTT
NA,TRBJ1-5,TRBV7-8,NA,CASSFGTAPRTQHF,TGTGCCAGCAGCTTCGGGACGGCTCCAAGGACTCAGCATTTT
TRBD1,TRBJ1-4,TRBV19,many,CASKGTGANEKLFF,TGTGCCAGTAAGGGGACAGGCGCTAATGAAAAACTGTTTTTT
TRBD2,TRBJ2-7,TRBV27,many,CASGEGGSPYEQYF,TGTGCCAGCGGGGAGGGCGGGAGCCCCTACGAGCAGTACTTC
TRBD2,TRBJ2-2,TRBV6-5,many,CASSLSGAGNTGELFF,TGTGCCAGCAGCCTTAGCGGGGCCGGGAACACCGGGGAGCTGTTTTTT
NA,TRBJ2-1,TRBV7-2,NA,CASSLVPGAYNEQFF,TGTGCCAGCAGCTTAGTTCCGGGGGCCTACAATGAGCAGTTCTTC
NA,TRBJ2-6,TRBV7-2,many,CASKTGPGANVLTF,TGTGCCAGCAAGACTGGGCCTGGGGCCAACGTCCTGACTTTC
TRBD1,TRBJ1-5,TRBV6-2/TRBV6-3,many,CASTRGQVNQPQHF,TGTGCCAGCACCCGGGGACAGGTAAATCAGCCCCAGCATTTT
NA,TRBJ2-7,TRBV5-4,many,CASRVAGQSITYEQYF,TGTGCCAGCAGGGTTGCGGGACAGAGTATAACCTACGAGCAGTACTTC
NA,TRBJ1-4,TRBV7-9,NA,CAGSPTPGRWDNEKLFF,TGTGCCGGCAGCCCCACCCCCGGCCGGTGGGATAATGAAAAACTGTTTTTT
NA,TRBJ2-3,TRBV29-1,NA,CSVEARSSTDTQYF,TGCAGCGTTGAAGCACGTAGTAGCACAGATACGCAGTATTTT
NA,TRBJ1-4,TRBV6-5,few,CASSHRHATDEKLFF,TGTGCCAGCAGTCACCGACACGCCACTGATGAAAAACTGTTTTTT
NA,TRBJ1-2,TRBV13,NA,CASSFGTHGYTF,TGTGCCAGCAGCTTTGGGACACATGGCTACACCTTC
NA,TRBJ1-6,TRBV6-2/TRBV6-3,many,CASSYSRGRNSPLHF,TGTGCCAGCAGTTACTCGAGAGGGAGGAATTCACCCCTCCACTTT
TRBD1,TRBJ1-6,TRBV11-2,NA,CASSPTTWDRPNPISPLHF,TGTGCCAGCAGCCCCACGACATGGGACAGGCCGAACCCCATTTCACCCCTCCACTTT
TRBD1,TRBJ1-6,TRBV6-1,many,CASSPDRGRVPLHF,TGTGCCAGCAGCCCGGACAGGGGGCGAGTACCCCTCCACTTT
NA,TRBJ1-5,TRBV28,NA,CASSRPAQPQHF,TGTGCCAGCAGCCGGCCCGCCCAGCCCCAGCATTTT
TRBD1,TRBJ2-1,TRBV2,NA,CASSEGQGSNEQFF,TGTGCCAGCAGTGAGGGACAGGGGTCAAATGAGCAGTTCTTC
NA,TRBJ1-2,TRBV15,NA,CATSRDYTGRVNYGYTF,TGTGCCACCAGCAGAGATTACACAGGCAGGGTGAACTATGGCTACACCTTC
TRBD1,TRBJ2-7,TRBV5-6,many,CASSDRANYEQYF,TGTGCCAGCAGCGACAGGGCCAACTACGAGCAGTACTTC
TRBD2,TRBJ2-7,TRBV20-1,many,CSAMGSGGGEQYF,TGCAGTGCTATGGGAAGCGGGGGGGGCGAGCAGTACTTC
TRBD1,TRBJ1-4,TRBV7-9,many,CASSLAVQGVGEKLFF,TGTGCCAGCAGCTTAGCGGTACAGGGGGTCGGGGAAAAACTGTTTTTT
NA,TRBJ1-4,TRBV19,once,CASSMGDNERLFF,TGTGCCAGTAGTATGGGTGACAATGAGCGGCTGTTTTTT
TRBD1,TRBJ1-6,TRBV15,NA,CATSSSQGATNSPLHF,TGTGCCACCAGCAGCTCGCAGGGGGCTACCAATTCACCCCTCCACTTT
TRBD2,TRBJ2-3,TRBV9,NA,CASSVTGLADTDTQYF,TGTGCCAGCAGCGTGACGGGACTAGCGGACACAGATACGCAGTATTTT
NA,TRBJ2-1,TRBV6-5,NA,CASSHRGGMGEQFF,TGTGCCAGCAGTCACAGGGGGGGGATGGGCGAGCAGTTCTTC
NA,TRBJ1-1,TRBV5-1,NA,CASSQEGRMTEAFF,TGCGCCAGCAGCCAAGAAGGGAGGATGACTGAAGCTTTCTTT
TRBD2,TRBJ2-2,TRBV7-3,many,CASSLVGSGSHGELFF,TGTGCCAGCAGCTTAGTCGGTAGCGGGAGCCACGGGGAGCTGTTTTTT
NA,TRBJ2-5,TRBV6-4,many,CASSDDDWETQYF,TGTGCCAGCAGTGACGATGATTGGGAGACCCAGTACTTC
TRBD1,TRBJ1-2,TRBV27,many,CASTPTGQPEGYTF,TGTGCCAGCACCCCCACGGGACAGCCGGAGGGCTACACCTTC
TRBD2,TRBJ2-2,TRBV5-5,many,CASSSTRTSGANTGELFF,TGTGCCAGCAGCTCAACCCGGACTAGCGGGGCGAACACCGGGGAGCTGTTTTTT
NA,TRBJ1-2,TRBV7-2,NA,CASSLARGAGNGNTF,TGTGCCAGCAGCTTAGCTCGGGGGGCGGGGAACGGCAACACCTTC
TRBD2,TRBJ2-3,TRBV20-1,many,CSATDPSGRRTDTQYF,TGCAGTGCTACCGACCCAAGCGGGAGAAGGACAGATACGCAGTATTTT
NA,TRBJ2-2,TRBV7-2,NA,CASTPHYYTGEQFF,TGCGCCAGCACCCCCCATTACTACACCGGGGAGCAGTTTTTT
NA,TRBJ1-4,TRBV6-1,many,CASRRQVNEKLFF,TGTGCCAGCAGAAGACAGGTTAATGAAAAACTGTTTTTT
NA,TRBJ1-2,TRBV6-4,NA,CASSMGQGYGCTF,NA
TRBD2,TRBJ2-1,TRBV19,few,CASVGLAGGTSSSYNEQFF,TGTGCCAGTGTTGGGCTAGCGGGAGGCACCTCGAGCTCCTACAATGAGCAGTTCTTC
TRBD2,TRBJ2-7,TRBV5-1,many,CASSFQRGSHEQYF,TGCGCCAGCAGCTTTCAGCGGGGGAGCCACGAGCAGTACTTC
NA,TRBJ1-1,TRBV7-9,NA,CASSSQDRNTEAFF,TGTGCCAGCAGCTCACAGGATAGGAACACTGAAGCTTTCTTT
TRBD1,TRBJ1-5,TRBV2,many,CASSPDRDRGPGQPQHF,TGTGCCAGCAGTCCCGATCGGGACAGGGGGCCGGGGCAGCCCCAGCATTTT
NA,TRBJ1-2,TRBV20-1,NA,CSAPDTGTGKGGYTF,TGCAGTGCCCCGGACACCGGGACCGGAAAAGGTGGCTACACCTTC
NA,TRBJ1-6,TRBV4-1,many,CASSQDPAGAEGNSPLHF,TGCGCCAGCAGCCAAGACCCGGCCGGGGCCGAGGGGAATTCACCCCTCCACTTT
TRBD2,TRBJ2-7,TRBV7-9,many,CASSSAQGGAGVYEQYF,TGTGCCAGCAGCTCGGCCCAAGGCGGGGCGGGAGTATACGAGCAGTACTTC
NA,TRBJ2-7,TRBV12-3/TRBV12-4,many,CASSSFGEQYF,TGTGCCAGCAGTTCGTTTGGCGAGCAGTACTTC
TRBD1,TRBJ1-1,TRBV7-8,NA,CASSAGDRNTEAFF,TGTGCCAGCAGCGCCGGGGACAGGAACACTGAAGCTTTCTTT
NA,TRBJ2-3,TRBV9,many,CASSVFDLDTQYF,TGTGCCAGCAGCGTGTTTGATCTGGATACGCAGTATTTT
NA,TRBJ2-7,TRBV25-1,NA,CASSVELRGTYEQYF,TGTGCCAGCAGTGTAGAACTAAGGGGTACCTACGAGCAGTACTTC